This TCR beta chain was sequenced during a study of blood T cell repertoires in COVID-19. Looking at the study overall: Sites in the United States, Italy and Spain provided acute and convalescent COVID-19 samples. In each case, the material was cDNA or gDNA derived from T cells, B-cell-depleted T cells, or PBMCs.

Grouping used clinical history reported by participants in a survey and questionnaire. Those designated as exposed participants met a COVID-19 case within 2 weeks before study entry. Clones were sequenced by immunoSEQ multiplex PCR, and TCRdb holds only the in-frame ones, with some missing. The data contain some 400,000 clones, approximately 91% of them seen just once; the ten biggest clones take up about 0.83%. Germline-derived CDR1 and CDR2 are PRHDT and FYEKMQ (reference sequence). V lost 10 bases and J lost 5; bases outside the gene matches: 8. The CDR3 consists of 13 residues. The gene calls are TRBV13 and TRBJ1-1; 9 bases match TRBD1. The clonotype originates from a woman between 40 and 50 years old who had been exposed to COVID-19. What was sequenced was PBMCs or T cells enriched from blood (not recorded which). The CDR3: CAIKQGAGTEAFF. The CDR3 DNA reads as TGTGCCATTAAACAGGGGGCCGGGACTGAAGCTTTCTTT.